This T cell receptor beta chain emerged from a study of T cell responses to AZD1222 COVID-19 vaccine. Germline CDR1 and CDR2: LNHNV and YYDKDF (reference sequence). The CDR3 is 14 amino acids. V was pared by 8 bases and J by 3 bases, with 17 bases between. Sequencing was performed with immunoSEQ multiplex PCR; in TCRdb, only in-frame clones are kept and a portion is missing. The sample lists 180,000 or so clones; 80% to 95% were seen once. V is TRBV15 and J is TRBJ2-7, with a possible D match to TRBD2 (6 bases). Sample: peripheral blood, taken on day 0 of AZD1222 vaccination. The receptor comes from an adult in good health. CDR3 in DNA: TGTGCCACCTCTTGGGCGGGATTGGGCTACGAGCAGTACTTC. It yields the protein CATSWAGLGYEQYF.